This T cell receptor (beta chain) is drawn from a study of blood T cell repertoires in COVID-19. In the study overall: In each case, the material was cDNA or gDNA derived from T cells, B-cell-depleted T cells, or PBMCs.

V shed 6 bases and J shed 1 base, with 10 bases lying between them. The V gene's germline CDR1 is LNHDA and CDR2 SQIVND (reference sequence). This CDR3 comprises 13 residues. Some clones are missing from TCRdb's copy, which holds only in-frame ones; the method was immunoSEQ multiplex PCR. The data hold more than 150,000 clones, with roughly nine tenths observed a single time. On this clone itself: Other nucleotide sequences from this sample produce the same CDR3.

The rearrangement uses TRBV19 and TRBJ2-7, with D perhaps matching TRBD1 (5 bases). What was sequenced was peripheral blood. The sequence came from a man between 70 and 80 years old with active or convalescent COVID-19. The CDR3 DNA is TGTGCCAGTAGCATCAGGGATTCCTACGAGCAGTACTTC. Its protein is CASSIRDSYEQYF.